There are a few counts of the clone carrying this T cell receptor beta chain. The authors' processing: Scientists estimated how many nucleated cells there were by amplifying reference gene primers. Profiling relied on immunoSEQ multiplex PCR, and the TCRdb table lists in-frame clones only, not all of them. The V and J calls and the clone size are those of that table, but D and trimming were determined from the DNA. There are over 85,000 clones in the sample; 75% to 80% occur only once, and around 15% lies in the top ten. The data belong to a study of blood T cell repertoires in COVID-19. Study background: Both acute and convalescent COVID-19 samples were obtained from the United States, Italy and Spain.

CDR3 size: 15 residues. Germline loops: CDR1 SGHTA, CDR2 FQGNSA. The V segment lost 5 bases and the J segment 1 base; nucleotides outside the gene matches: 5. The receptor was isolated from an elderly woman with active or convalescent COVID-19. This chain links TRBV7-2 with TRBJ1-1, with 9 nucleotides matching TRBD1. The specimen sequenced was peripheral blood. CDR3 amino acids: CASSLQGAANTEAFF. CDR3 bases: TGTGCCAGCAGCCTACAGGGGGCGGCGAACACTGAAGCTTTCTTT. Full variable domain (outside the CDR3, taken from reference TRBV7-2 and TRBJ1-1): GAGVSQSPSNKVTEKGKDVELRCDPISGHTALYWYRQSLGQGLEFLIYFQGNSAPDKSGLPSDRFSAERTGGSVSTLTIQRTQQEDSAVYLCASSLQGAANTEAFFGQGTRLTVV.